The source of this T cell receptor beta chain is a study of cytotoxic CD8 clonotypes in ibrutinib-treated CLL. In the study overall: The cohort had about 11 relapsed/refractory and over 14 treatment-naive patients, some 17 IGHV unmutated.

The CDR3 totals 15 residues. Germline lookup yields CDR1 SNHLY and CDR2 FYNNEI. V lost 1 base to trimming and J lost 1 base; unmatched junction nucleotides: 1. Depth targeted 1 in 200,000 to 1 in 1 million T cells, averaging 10x coverage per clonotype. Only in-frame clones appear in the TCRdb table, and some are missing; sequencing was by immunoSEQ multiplex PCR. The sample includes about 160,000 clones, under 85% of them seen just once. The sequence was obtained from a human donor with chronic lymphocytic leukemia. The material was PBMCs, obtained after 24 months of ibrutinib treatment. V usage is TRBV2 and J usage is TRBJ2-1, with 7 bases lining up with TRBD1. In DNA, the CDR3 is TGTGCCAGCAGTGAAGACAGGGGATCCTACAATGAGCAGTTCTTC. Translated, it gives CASSEDRGSYNEQFF.